The 14 T cell receptor beta chains below all came from one sample that was sequenced in a study of T cell responses to AZD1222 COVID-19 vaccine. The method was immunoSEQ multiplex PCR; TCRdb's version includes in-frame clones alone and lacks a portion of them. The sample records around 150,000 clones, about 87% being singletons. Specimen: peripheral blood, collected on day 0 of AZD1222 vaccination. These receptors came from an adult in good health.

As concerns this clone: One junction end does not reproduce the germline sequence, and a read error may be involved. The chain couples TRBV4-1 to TRBJ1-4; D is perhaps TRBD1 (5 bases). This CDR3 has 12 amino acids. Germline lookup yields CDR1 MGHRA and CDR2 YSYEKL. CDR3 coding DNA: TGCGCCAGCAGCCACCCCGGGGGGACTCGGGTTTTT. Encoded protein: CASSHPGGTRVF.

The rearrangement joins TRBV5-4 to TRBJ1-2; D gene uncertain. Germline assignment: CDR1 SGHNT and CDR2 YYREEE (reference sequence). CDR3 length equals 13 residues. The V gene lost 4 bases and the J gene lost 4 bases, with 11 bases spanning the gap. In nucleotides, the CDR3 is TGTGCCAGCAGCGCGGACCCTGTCTATGGCTACACCTTC. This encodes CASSADPVYGYTF.

V usage is TRBV18 and J usage is TRBJ1-3; D gene uncertain. From germline, CDR1 is KGHSH and CDR2 LQKENI. The length of the CDR3 is 15 residues. V gave up 8 bases and J gave up 0 bases, with 14 bases separating them. The CDR3 is CASRPDGSSGNTIYF. The CDR3 DNA is TGTGCCAGCCGGCCGGACGGGAGCTCTGGAAACACCATATATTTT.

This clone has only one observation. This chain connects TRBV18 to TRBJ1-2; the D is unclear. V was cut by 2 bases and J by 4 bases, with 8 bases left in between. This CDR3 contains 13 residues. Germline CDR1 reads KGHSH; CDR2 reads LQKENI. The CDR3 protein is CASSPLEPYGYTF. CDR3 DNA: TGTGCCAGCTCACCATTGGAACCCTATGGCTACACCTTC.

This chain connects TRBV2 to TRBJ1-4; no definite D call. Germline-derived CDR1 and CDR2 are SNHLY and FYNNEI. This CDR3 has 14 residues. V lost 5 bases and J 0 bases, leaving 7 bases between the germline ends. CDR3 in DNA: TGTGCCAGCAGTCTGATTACAACTAATGAAAAACTGTTTTTT. It codes for CASSLITTNEKLFF.

The J gene is TRBJ1-1, the V gene TRBV7-2, with 7 bases lining up with TRBD1. The V and J ends lost 5 bases and 3 bases, in that order; junction bases with no gene match: 9. This CDR3 is 15 amino acids long. CDR1 and CDR2 (germline): SGHTA, FQGNSA. CDR3 residues: CASSQQTGRDTEAFF. The CDR3 DNA reads as TGTGCCAGCAGCCAACAGACAGGGAGAGACACTGAAGCTTTCTTT.

This rearrangement joins TRBV18 to TRBJ1-5; D is unresolved. Germline V CDR1 and CDR2: KGHSH, LQKENI. CDR3 length: 14 amino acids. The V end lost 3 bases, the J end lost 8 bases, and 14 bases lay between the germline ends. The CDR3 here is CASSPEGLEEPQHF. CDR3 in DNA: TGTGCCAGCTCACCCGAGGGCCTGGAGGAGCCCCAGCATTTT. Looking up the rest from reference TRBV18 and TRBJ1-5 gives the full variable domain: NAGVMQNPRHLVRRRGQEARLRCSPMKGHSHVYWYRQLPEEGLKFMVYLQKENIIDESGMPKERFSAEFPKEGPSILRIQQVVRGDSAAYFCASSPEGLEEPQHFGDGTRLSIL.

V gene TRBV7-2 combines with J gene TRBJ1-3; 11 bases align to TRBD1. CDR1 is SGHTA and CDR2 is FQGNSA in the germline V gene. Losses at the gene ends were 3 bases for V and 4 bases for J; bases not matched to a gene: 2. The CDR3 extends over 15 amino acids. The CDR3 DNA is TGTGCCAGCAGCTTGGGACAGGGGGTAGGAAACACCATATATTTT. Its translation is CASSLGQGVGNTIYF.

The chain links TRBV7-2 to TRBJ1-4; TRBD1 aligns across 7 bases. Germline V gene sequence: CDR1 SGHTA, CDR2 FQGNSA. With V trimmed by 1 base and J by 3 bases, 5 bases remained unmatched. There are 16 residues in the CDR3. The CDR3 nucleotides read TGTGCCAGCAGCTTAGTACAGGGGCCAGCTAATGAAAAACTGTTTTTT. Protein sequence: CASSLVQGPANEKLFF.

This chain connects TRBV5-1 to TRBJ2-1, with 12 bases that match TRBD2. The CDR3 has 16 residues. Germline CDR1 is SGHRS and CDR2 is YFSETQ. V lost 1 base and J lost 6; bases outside the gene matches: 5. The CDR3 sequence: CASSLLLAGGSNEQFF. CDR3 bases: TGCGCCAGCAGCTTGTTACTAGCGGGAGGTTCCAATGAGCAGTTCTTC.

The chain uses TRBV7-3 and TRBJ1-2; D remains unclear. CDR1 and CDR2 (germline): SGHTA, FQGTGA. The V end lost 2 bases, the J end lost 7 bases, and 11 bases lay between the germline ends. The CDR3 length is 13 residues. The CDR3 spells CASSLWAGAGYTF. The CDR3 bases are TGTGCCAGCAGCTTATGGGCGGGAGCTGGCTACACCTTC.

This chain's CDR3 is CASSRERHQPQHF. CDR3 nucleotides: TGTGCCAGCAGCAGAGAGCGTCATCAGCCCCAGCATTTT. This chain links TRBV3-1 (or the pseudogene TRBV3-2) with TRBJ1-5; unclear D gene. The CDR3 is made up of 13 amino acids. CDR1 LGHDT and CDR2 YNNKEL come from the germline V gene (reference sequence). Trimming shortened V by 5 bases and J by 5 bases, and 10 bases separated the two germline ends.

The chain links TRBV28 to TRBJ1-5, with D perhaps matching TRBD1 (6 bases). There are 14 residues in the CDR3. V lost 8 bases and J lost 2, with 13 bases in between. Germline values: CDR1 MDHEN, CDR2 SYDVKM. The DNA for the CDR3 is TGTGCCAGCGCTGGGGGCGGGGGCAATCAGCCCCAGCATTTT. This gives the protein CASAGGGGNQPQHF.

In DNA form, the CDR3 reads TGTGCCAGCAGCTTCGGTTCAGTCCCTGAAGCTTTCTTT. Its translation: CASSFGSVPEAFF. The chain couples TRBV5-6 to TRBJ1-1; D is unclear. V was cut by 2 bases and J by 6 bases, with 11 bases left in between. The CDR3 spans 13 residues. CDR1 is SGHDT, CDR2 YYEEEE, per germline.